Shown below are 3 T cell receptor beta chains from a single sample sequenced in a study of cytomegalovirus exposure and HLA in healthy donors. The PCR was carried out with 60 Vbeta primers and 13 Jbeta primers. Clones were read by immunoSEQ multiplex PCR, and TCRdb kept only the in-frame ones, dropping some. Of some 98,000 clones in the sample, 80% to 85% were seen once. The sample consisted of PBMCs. These receptors came from a middle-aged man in good health and CMV-seronegative.

V gene TRBV4-1 combines with J gene TRBJ2-5, with D unresolved. Trimming removed 1 base from V and 5 bases from J, with 8 bases in between. The V gene's germline CDR1 is MGHRA and CDR2 YSYEKL. The CDR3 length is 13 residues. CDR3 amino acids: CASSQALPETQYF. CDR3 nucleotide sequence: TGCGCCAGCAGCCAAGCTCTTCCGGAGACCCAGTACTTC.

This clone is a singleton in its sample. The chain is built from TRBV19 and TRBJ1-3; D is undetermined. The CDR3 sequence is 15 residues long. Trimming took off 0 bases at V and 3 bases at J, with 9 bases between the two ends. Germline V gene sequence: CDR1 LNHDA, CDR2 SQIVND (reference sequence). CDR3 DNA: TGTGCCAGTAGTATAGACGCCAGGTTTGGAAACACCATATATTTT. Translation: CASSIDARFGNTIYF.

The chain is built from TRBV2 and TRBJ1-2; D possibly corresponds to TRBD1 (6 bases). The V and J ends lost 7 bases and 6 bases respectively, with 12 bases between them. This CDR3 contains 12 residues. Per the germline V gene, CDR1 is SNHLY and CDR2 is FYNNEI. This chain's CDR3 is CASIKQGNGYTF. The CDR3 DNA follows: TGTGCCAGCATTAAGCAGGGGAATGGCTACACCTTC.